The 20 T cell receptor beta chains below come from one sample, sequenced in a study of blood T cell repertoires in COVID-19. Clones were sequenced by immunoSEQ multiplex PCR, and TCRdb holds only the in-frame ones, with some missing. This sample yields some 150,000 clones, of which about 85% are seen a single time; under 0.8% belongs to the top ten. The specimen sequenced was peripheral blood. The receptors were gathered from a man in his 60s with COVID-19, enrolled during active disease.

The chain employs TRBV19 and TRBJ1-5, with D maybe TRBD1 (6 bases). Trimming cost V 2 bases and J 2 bases, with 10 bases left between them. CDR3 length: 15 residues. Germline V gene sequence: CDR1 LNHDA, CDR2 SQIVND (reference sequence). The CDR3 DNA is TGTGCCAGTAGTATATTGGCAGGGGGCAATCAGCCCCAGCATTTT. This translates into CASSILAGGNQPQHF.

The rearrangement uses TRBV13 and TRBJ2-3, with TRBD2 identical over 16 bases. Germline loops: CDR1 PRHDT, CDR2 FYEKMQ (reference sequence). The J segment lost 5 bases and the V segment lost 5 bases, leaving 10 bases of the junction unmatched. The CDR3 has 18 amino acids. The CDR3 DNA is TGTGCCAGCAGCCCGGGACTAGCGGGGGGGCCCTTGAGAGATACGCAGTATTTT. Translating it yields CASSPGLAGGPLRDTQYF.

The chain links TRBV21-1 to TRBJ1-1; the table names TRBD1, a call not compared with the DNA. TRBV21-1 is a pseudogene segment. CDR3 size: 13 residues. CDR3 in DNA: TGTGCCAGCTCCCAGGGGGCGGAGGGTGAAGCTTTCTTT. Amino acid sequence: CASSQGAEGEAFF.

The chain links TRBV5-6 to TRBJ2-2; 10 bases map to TRBD2. The CDR3 contains 16 residues. The germline V gene has CDR1 SGHDT and CDR2 YYEEEE. The trim removed 4 bases at V and 6 bases at J, leaving 9 bases unmatched. The CDR3: CASSHWTSGESGELFF. DNA of the CDR3: TGTGCCAGCAGCCATTGGACTAGCGGAGAATCCGGGGAGCTGTTTTTT.

As for this clone: Other DNA sequences from this sample encode an identical CDR3 as well. The V and J genes are TRBV7-9 and TRBJ2-5; tentatively, D is TRBD2 (5 bases). Trimming pared 2 bases from V and 1 base from J, leaving 8 bases between. The CDR3 contains 14 residues. From germline, CDR1 is SEHNR and CDR2 FQNEAQ (reference sequence). CDR3 nucleotides: TGTGCCAGCAGCTTACGGACTCTCCAAGAGACCCAGTACTTC. The encoded protein is CASSLRTLQETQYF. Complete variable domain (other parts from reference TRBV7-9 and TRBJ2-5): DTGVSQNPRHKITKRGQNVTFRCDPISEHNRLYWYRQTLGQGPEFLTYFQNEAQLEKSRLLSDRFSAERPKGSFSTLEIQRTEQGDSAMYLCASSLRTLQETQYFGPGTRLLVL.

This chain uses TRBV24-1 with TRBJ2-2, with no clear D. The germline V gene encodes CDR1 KGHDR and CDR2 SFDVKD. The CDR3 contains 15 residues. V lost 4 bases and J lost 1, with 9 bases in between. The CDR3 spells CATSEPAMNTGELFF. The CDR3 DNA is TGTGCCACCAGTGAGCCCGCGATGAACACCGGGGAGCTGTTTTTT.

The chain joins TRBV7-9 to TRBJ1-1, with D perhaps TRBD1 (6 bases). CDR3 length: 13 amino acids. Trimming took 3 bases from V and 4 from J, leaving 9 bases between them. From germline, CDR1 is SEHNR and CDR2 FQNEAQ (reference sequence). The CDR3 bases are TGTGCCAGCAGCTTCACAGGGCCCACTGAAGCTTTCTTT. It encodes CASSFTGPTEAFF.

The chain links TRBV30 to TRBJ2-7, with D hard to call. Trimming shortened V by 3 bases and J by 1 base, and 10 bases separated the two germline ends. Germline loops: CDR1 GTSNPN, CDR2 SVGIG (reference sequence). The length of the CDR3 is 13 residues. The CDR3 protein is CAWRRGRSYEQYF. CDR3 nucleotide sequence: TGTGCCTGGAGAAGAGGCAGATCCTACGAGCAGTACTTC.

This chain uses TRBV7-3 with TRBJ1-1; 7 bases match TRBD1. Trimming took 5 bases from V and 1 from J; bases not matched to a gene: 7. This CDR3 region has 15 residues. Germline CDR1 reads SGHTA; CDR2 reads FQGTGA. Here the CDR3 DNA reads TGTGCCAGCAGCCGGGACAGCGCGGCGAACACTGAAGCTTTCTTT. Its protein product is CASSRDSAANTEAFF.

The chain recombines TRBV27 with TRBJ2-3; a possible D gene is TRBD1 (5 bases). Germline V CDR1 and CDR2: MNHEY, SMNVEV (reference sequence). Trimming removed 5 bases at V and 8 bases at J, with 8 bases between. The CDR3 has 11 amino acids. Here the CDR3 DNA reads TGTGCCAGCAGTCTTGGGGCTACGCAGTATTTT. It yields the protein CASSLGATQYF.

To note about this clone: The sample carries other DNA sequences with the same CDR3. The chain joins TRBV29-1 to TRBJ2-3; possible D gene TRBD2, 7 bases. The V gene's germline CDR1 is SQVTM and CDR2 ANQGSEA. The CDR3 totals 13 residues. Trimming left V 7 bases short and J 6 bases short, with 17 bases between. The CDR3 loop is CSARGGTTDTQYF. Here the CDR3 DNA reads TGCAGCGCAAGGGGGGGAACCACGGATACGCAGTATTTT.

CDR3 loop: CATSRGPVRGTNEKLFF. CDR3 DNA: TGTGCCACCAGCAGAGGACCCGTGAGGGGGACTAATGAAAAACTGTTTTTT. The gene calls are TRBV15 and TRBJ1-4; tentatively, D is TRBD1 (6 bases). Germline lookup yields CDR1 LNHNV and CDR2 YYDKDF (reference sequence). The germline V and J ends were trimmed by 1 base and 2 bases, with 14 bases remaining between them. The CDR3 is 17 amino acids.

The V call is TRBV5-1, the J call TRBJ1-2, with TRBD1 matching over 7 bases. Trimming removed 4 bases from V and 1 base from J; junction bases left unmatched: 7. The CDR3 length is 15 residues. In germline, CDR1 is SGHRS, CDR2 YFSETQ. DNA of the CDR3: TGCGCCAGCAGCGCCGGACAGGAGATTAACTATGGCTACACCTTC. It translates to CASSAGQEINYGYTF.

This CDR3 reads CASSFGPNPYEQYF. The CDR3 DNA sequence: TGTGCCAGCAGTTTCGGTCCTAACCCCTACGAGCAGTACTTC. The chain carries TRBV28 and TRBJ2-7; D not resolved. Germline V lookup: CDR1 MDHEN, CDR2 SYDVKM. The germline V and J ends were trimmed by 3 bases and 2 bases, with 11 bases remaining between them. The length of the CDR3 is 14 residues. Full variable domain (rest looked up from reference TRBV28 and TRBJ2-7): DVKVTQSSRYLVKRTGEKVFLECVQDMDHENMFWYRQDPGLGLRLIYFSYDVKMKEKGDIPEGYSVSREKKERFSLILESASTNQTSMYLCASSFGPNPYEQYFGPGTRLTVT.

This clone showed up just once. The chain employs TRBV15 and TRBJ2-2; D might be TRBD1 (5 bases). Germline CDR1 LNHNV, CDR2 YYDKDF (reference sequence). The V gene lost 1 base and the J gene lost 3 bases, with 12 bases spanning the gap. The CDR3 sequence is 16 residues long. Here the CDR3 DNA reads TGTGCCACCAGCAGAGTAGGGGTGGGGTACACCGGGGAGCTGTTTTTT. This codes for CATSRVGVGYTGELFF. The complete variable domain, with remaining parts taken from reference TRBV15 and TRBJ2-2, reads DAMVIQNPRYQVTQFGKPVTLSCSQTLNHNVMYWYQQKSSQAPKLLFHYYDKDFNNEADTPDNFQSRRPNTSFCFLDIRSPGLGDTAMYLCATSRVGVGYTGELFFGEGSRLTVL.

CDR3 DNA sequence: TGTGCCAGCTCACCACCATCAGGGGCCACCTCTGGAAACACCATATATTTT. Amino acids: CASSPPSGATSGNTIYF. The chain links TRBV18 to TRBJ1-3, with D perhaps matching TRBD1 (6 bases). The ends were cut back, 0 bases at V and 0 bases at J, with 12 bases in the middle. CDR1 and CDR2 (germline): KGHSH, LQKENI. The CDR3 length is 17 residues.

The CDR3 DNA reads TGTGCCAGTAGTGGCGCAGGGGGAAGCTCCTACAATGAGCAGTTCTTC. It codes for CASSGAGGSSYNEQFF. The V call is TRBV19, the J call TRBJ2-1, with 7 bases that match TRBD1. This CDR3 has 16 amino acids. The germline V gene has CDR1 LNHDA and CDR2 SQIVND (reference sequence). V was pared by 5 bases and J by 0 bases, with 7 bases of the junction left unmatched.

The V call is TRBV6-2 or TRBV6-3, the J call TRBJ2-7; 9 positions match TRBD1. Germline V gene data show CDR1 as MNHEY and CDR2 as SVGEGT. The V gene end was trimmed by 6 bases and the J gene end by 4 bases; junction bases not matched to a gene: 10. The CDR3 covers 15 residues. CDR3 amino acids: CASSTTGDRAYEQYF. Here the CDR3 DNA reads TGTGCCAGCAGCACCACCGGGGACAGGGCTTACGAGCAGTACTTC.

The chain recombines TRBV7-9 with TRBJ2-5; 10 bases align to TRBD1. CDR1 and CDR2 from the germline V gene are SEHNR and FQNEAQ (reference sequence). The trim removed 5 bases at V and 2 bases at J, leaving 8 bases unmatched. CDR3 length: 16 residues. CDR3 DNA: TGTGCCAGCAGCGCCTCGACAGGGGGCCGGCAAGAGACCCAGTACTTC. Translation: CASSASTGGRQETQYF.

This clone was seen only a few times. The chain has TRBV4-1 and TRBJ2-2, with 8 nucleotides matching TRBD2. Germline CDR1 and CDR2: MGHRA and YSYEKL. The junction had 11 bases not matched to a gene; V was cut back by 4 bases and J by 4 bases. CDR3 length: 17 amino acids. CDR3 sequence (DNA): TGCGCCAGCAGCCGCCCTGGAAGCGGGGGACCCACCGGGGAGCTGTTTTTT. This sequence encodes CASSRPGSGGPTGELFF.